These 28 T cell receptor beta chains originate from one sample sequenced in a study of T cell responses to AZD1222 COVID-19 vaccine. Method: immunoSEQ multiplex PCR; TCRdb's copy keeps in-frame clones and lacks some. The table shows about 100,000 clones, with around nine tenths occurring only once. The sample here was peripheral blood, taken on day 0 of AZD1222 vaccination. The receptor source for this set is an adult in good health.

The chain has TRBV3-1 (or the pseudogene TRBV3-2) and TRBJ1-2; D unclear. The CDR3 covers 12 residues. V shed 0 bases and J shed 6 bases, with 5 bases lying between them. Germline CDR1 is LGHDT and CDR2 is YNNKEL (reference sequence). CDR3 amino acids: CASSQDGHGYTF. The CDR3 DNA reads TGTGCCAGCAGCCAAGATGGGCATGGCTACACCTTC.

This chain links TRBV3-1 (or the pseudogene TRBV3-2) with TRBJ1-1; D is perhaps TRBD1 (6 bases). The CDR3 has 15 residues. Germline assignment: CDR1 LGHDT and CDR2 YNNKEL (reference sequence). V dropped 4 bases and J dropped 6 bases, with 18 bases sitting between them. The CDR3 sequence: CASSPPNHRTAEAFF. The CDR3 DNA sequence: TGTGCCAGCAGCCCCCCCAACCACCGGACAGCTGAAGCTTTCTTT.

The chain couples TRBV6-5 to TRBJ2-1; no clear D. V lost 7 bases, J lost 9 bases, and 10 bases lay in between. CDR3 size: 11 residues. Germline V gene sequence: CDR1 MNHEY, CDR2 SVGAGI. The CDR3 DNA follows: TGTGCCAGCACAAGGTTTGCTGAGCAGTTCTTC. It is translated as CASTRFAEQFF.

The chain recombines TRBV6-5 with TRBJ2-7, with a tentative D call TRBD2 (6 bases). Trimming pared 6 bases from V and 2 bases from J, leaving 14 bases between. The CDR3 is 14 amino acids. The germline CDR1 and CDR2 sequences are MNHEY and SVGAGI. The CDR3 spells CASSRESRTYEQYF. The CDR3 region has the DNA TGTGCCAGCAGCCGGGAGTCCAGGACCTACGAGCAGTACTTC.

The rearrangement joins TRBV6-1 to TRBJ2-7; D unresolved. Trimming shortened V by 4 bases and J by 2 bases, and 21 bases separated the two germline ends. This CDR3 has 17 residues. Germline V gives CDR1 MNHNS, CDR2 SASEGT. CDR3 nucleotides: TGTGCCAGCAGTGGAGCGTTCGACGCTATCATCCCCTACGAGCAGTACTTC. Amino acids: CASSGAFDAIIPYEQYF.

On this clone: One junction end disagrees with the germline gene, perhaps due to a read error. The chain joins TRBV7-6 to TRBJ1-6; D unresolved. The CDR3 runs to 12 residues. Germline V gene data show CDR1 as SGHVS and CDR2 as FNYEAQ. CDR3 region: CASSSNNSPLHF. In nucleotides, the CDR3 is TGTGCCAGCAGCTCCAATAATTCACCCCTCCACTTT.

This clone was recorded once. The gene calls are TRBV7-9 and TRBJ1-1; D may be TRBD1 (5 bases). Trimming left V 3 bases short and J 0 bases short, with 11 bases between. Germline CDR1 SEHNR, CDR2 FQNEAQ (reference sequence). The CDR3 extends over 15 amino acids. The DNA for the CDR3 is TGTGCCAGCAGCTTTTGGGACGGCTTGAACACTGAAGCTTTCTTT. Protein: CASSFWDGLNTEAFF. Looking up the rest from reference TRBV7-9 and TRBJ1-1 gives the full variable domain: DTGVSQNPRHKITKRGQNVTFRCDPISEHNRLYWYRQTLGQGPEFLTYFQNEAQLEKSRLLSDRFSAERPKGSFSTLEIQRTEQGDSAMYLCASSFWDGLNTEAFFGQGTRLTVV.

The CDR3 sequence is CASSLEPNSPLHF. CDR3 bases: TGTGCCAGCAGCTTGGAGCCAAATTCACCCCTCCACTTT. The chain couples TRBV5-5 to TRBJ1-6; D gene unclear. Germline V gene lookup returns CDR1 SGHKS and CDR2 YYEKEE (reference sequence). CDR3 length: 13 residues. With 0 bases removed from V and 7 bases from J, the gap between germline ends came to 5 bases.

V usage is TRBV28 and J usage is TRBJ1-2; the D gene is possibly TRBD1 (6 bases). V gave up 5 bases and J gave up 8 bases, with 12 bases separating them. The V gene's germline CDR1 is MDHEN and CDR2 SYDVKM. The CDR3 is made up of 12 amino acids. The CDR3 DNA reads as TGTGCCAGCAGTCTCAACAGGGCCGGCTACACCTTC. It yields the protein CASSLNRAGYTF.

This chain joins TRBV3-1 (or the pseudogene TRBV3-2) and TRBJ2-7, with TRBD1 matching over 9 bases. Germline assignment: CDR1 LGHDT and CDR2 YNNKEL (reference sequence). V shed 1 base, J shed 6 bases, and the junction held 7 bases outside the gene matches. This CDR3 region has 15 residues. Written as DNA, the CDR3 is TGTGCCAGCAGCCAAGGGAATACAGGGGGCGGCGAGCAGTACTTC. Its translation: CASSQGNTGGGEQYF.

V and J are TRBV9 and TRBJ1-3; D is uncertain. Per the germline V gene, CDR1 is SGDLS and CDR2 is YYNGEE. V was clipped by 5 bases and J by 0 bases, with 9 bases between them. The CDR3 extends over 14 amino acids. The CDR3 here is CASSGRSSGNTIYF. In DNA form, the CDR3 reads TGTGCCAGCAGTGGTAGAAGCTCTGGAAACACCATATATTTT.

The rearrangement joins TRBV30 to TRBJ2-1, with D perhaps given as TRBD1 or TRBD2 (5 bases each). The germline V gene has CDR1 GTSNPN and CDR2 SVGIG (reference sequence). The V and J ends lost 4 bases and 4 bases respectively, with 11 bases between them. The CDR3 covers 13 residues. The CDR3: CAWNLGEYNEQFF. CDR3 nucleotide sequence: TGTGCCTGGAACCTGGGGGAGTACAATGAGCAGTTCTTC.

V usage is TRBV7-9 and J usage is TRBJ1-1, with a weak D call TRBD1 (5 bases). CDR1 and CDR2 from the germline V gene are SEHNR and FQNEAQ (reference sequence). The CDR3 extends over 14 amino acids. V lost 5 bases and J lost 8, with 18 bases in between. CDR3 loop: CASSPTGGGREAFF. Here the CDR3 DNA reads TGTGCCAGCAGCCCCACCGGGGGGGGACGAGAAGCTTTCTTT.

The chain is built from TRBV2 and TRBJ2-5, with D uncertain. The germline CDR1 and CDR2 sequences are SNHLY and FYNNEI. This CDR3 comprises 12 residues. Trimming shortened V by 7 bases and J by 3 bases, and 9 bases separated the two germline ends. CDR3 coding DNA: TGTGCCAGCAAAGCTCTAGAAGAGACCCAGTACTTC. The encoded protein is CASKALEETQYF.

The V gene is TRBV7-9, the J gene TRBJ1-6, with a weak D call TRBD1 (5 bases). The CDR3 has 14 residues. CDR1 is SEHNR, CDR2 FQNEAQ, per germline (reference sequence). Trimming took off 6 bases at V and 7 bases at J, with 13 bases between the two ends. The CDR3 bases are TGTGCCAGCAGTCTCAGGGACTGGAATTCACCCCTCCACTTT. Its translation: CASSLRDWNSPLHF.

The table lists this clone with a few counts. This chain uses TRBV5-1 with TRBJ1-6; TRBD1 aligns across 9 bases. J lost 8 bases, V lost 0 bases, and 9 bases had no gene match. This CDR3 comprises 17 residues. Germline assignment: CDR1 SGHRS and CDR2 YFSETQ. The CDR3 bases are TGCGCCAGCAGCTTGGATCAGCCGGGACAGGGAGATTCACCCCTCCACTTT. Translated: CASSLDQPGQGDSPLHF.

This clone appeared once. The gene calls are TRBV2 and TRBJ1-2; weak D call: TRBD1 (6 bases). With 4 bases removed from V and 3 bases from J, the gap between germline ends came to 9 bases. The CDR3 loop spans 13 amino acids. Germline V gene lookup returns CDR1 SNHLY and CDR2 FYNNEI. The CDR3 sequence is CASSVDSYYGYTF. In DNA, the CDR3 is TGTGCCAGCAGTGTGGACAGCTACTATGGCTACACCTTC.

This clone was seen more than once but under ten times. The V and J genes are TRBV29-1 and TRBJ1-2, with D tentatively TRBD1 (5 bases). This CDR3 has 12 amino acids. Trimming removed 5 bases from V and 4 bases from J, with 11 bases in between. Germline V gene lookup returns CDR1 SQVTM and CDR2 ANQGSEA. The CDR3 here is CSVTWGPYGYTF. CDR3 bases: TGCAGCGTTACTTGGGGACCCTATGGCTACACCTTC.

This chain links TRBV9 with TRBJ2-1; 7 bases agree with TRBD1. With V trimmed by 3 bases and J by 2 bases, 8 bases remained unmatched. Germline CDR1 and CDR2: SGDLS and YYNGEE. The CDR3 covers 16 residues. CDR3 in amino acids: CASSAQGERTYNEQFF. The CDR3 bases are TGTGCCAGCAGCGCTCAGGGGGAGCGGACCTACAATGAGCAGTTCTTC.

The V and J genes are TRBV5-1 and TRBJ2-3; D is ambiguous. V lost 0 bases to trimming and J lost 4 bases, with 9 bases between them. The germline V gene encodes CDR1 SGHRS and CDR2 YFSETQ. The CDR3 covers 14 residues. CDR3 residues: CASSLESFSDTQYF. DNA of the CDR3: TGCGCCAGCAGCTTGGAATCTTTCTCAGATACGCAGTATTTT.

This clone was observed a single time. The CDR3 loop is CASSQDQVMRGRGYTF. The CDR3 DNA sequence: TGTGCCAGCAGCCAAGATCAAGTTATGAGGGGACGAGGCTACACCTTC. V is TRBV3-1 (or the pseudogene TRBV3-2) and J is TRBJ1-2; possible D gene TRBD1, 5 bases. Trimming removed 0 bases from V and 8 bases from J, with 19 bases in between. CDR1 is LGHDT, CDR2 YNNKEL, per germline (reference sequence). The CDR3 consists of 16 residues.

The chain carries TRBV7-2 and TRBJ1-2; 10 bases agree with TRBD1. Germline trimming cut 4 bases from V and 7 bases from J; bases unmatched to any gene: 6. This CDR3 region has 14 residues. CDR1 is SGHTA and CDR2 is FQGNSA in the germline V gene. The CDR3 loop reads CASSSGQGVGGYTF. The CDR3 DNA follows: TGTGCCAGCAGCTCCGGACAGGGGGTAGGTGGCTACACCTTC.

The chain joins TRBV5-1 to TRBJ2-7; the match to TRBD1 covers 7 bases. The CDR3 contains 16 residues. Germline CDR1 reads SGHRS; CDR2 reads YFSETQ. The J segment lost 1 base and the V segment lost 2 bases, leaving 9 bases of the junction unmatched. CDR3 coding DNA: TGCGCCAGCAGCTTCCTATCGACAGGGATGTCCTACGAGCAGTACTTC. Protein sequence: CASSFLSTGMSYEQYF.

This clone is a singleton in its sample. The chain combines TRBV18 with TRBJ1-1; TRBD1 is a possible D gene (6 bases). Germline V gene sequence: CDR1 KGHSH, CDR2 LQKENI. Trimming cost V 3 bases and J 0 bases, with 14 bases left between them. The CDR3 covers 16 residues. CDR3 sequence reads: CASSPRSTGLNTEAFF. CDR3 bases: TGTGCCAGCTCACCCCGCTCAACAGGGTTGAACACTGAAGCTTTCTTT.

This chain uses TRBV10-3 with TRBJ2-7, with 8 bases identical to TRBD1. The junction had 6 bases not matched to a gene; V was cut back by 6 bases and J by 2 bases. Germline V gene sequence: CDR1 ENHRY, CDR2 SYGVKD. CDR3 length: 14 amino acids. The CDR3 DNA reads TGTGCCATCAGATTATCGACAGGGGCCTACGAGCAGTACTTC. Translating it yields CAIRLSTGAYEQYF.

V and J are TRBV2 and TRBJ2-2; the D is unclear. From germline, CDR1 is SNHLY and CDR2 FYNNEI. The CDR3 extends over 14 amino acids. V was cut by 9 bases and J by 7 bases, with 18 bases left in between. DNA for the CDR3: TGTGCCAGACAACGTTTACCCCTCAGCGGGGAGCTGTTTTTT. It codes for CARQRLPLSGELFF. Complete variable domain (other parts from reference TRBV2 and TRBJ2-2): EPEVTQTPSHQVTQMGQEVILRCVPISNHLYFYWYRQILGQKVEFLVSFYNNEISEKSEIFDDQFSVERPDGSNFTLKIRSTKLEDSAMYFCARQRLPLSGELFFGEGSRLTVL.

This clone was observed once. The genes are TRBV19 and TRBJ1-1; 7 nucleotides agree with TRBD1. The germline CDR1 and CDR2 sequences are LNHDA and SQIVND (reference sequence). The CDR3 is 17 amino acids. After removal of 3 bases from V and 7 bases from J, the junction contained 17 bases not matched to a gene. Here the CDR3 reads CASSMHPGHEGAVEAFF. The CDR3 bases are TGTGCCAGTAGTATGCATCCCGGGCATGAGGGGGCGGTTGAAGCTTTCTTT.

The J gene is TRBJ2-3, the V gene TRBV27; D is ambiguous. This CDR3 spans 16 amino acids. From germline, CDR1 is MNHEY and CDR2 SMNVEV (reference sequence). Trimming removed 3 bases at V and 0 bases at J, with 13 bases between. CDR3 in amino acids: CASSFQSYTSTDTQYF. Written as DNA, the CDR3 is TGTGCCAGCAGTTTTCAGTCTTACACTAGCACAGATACGCAGTATTTT.